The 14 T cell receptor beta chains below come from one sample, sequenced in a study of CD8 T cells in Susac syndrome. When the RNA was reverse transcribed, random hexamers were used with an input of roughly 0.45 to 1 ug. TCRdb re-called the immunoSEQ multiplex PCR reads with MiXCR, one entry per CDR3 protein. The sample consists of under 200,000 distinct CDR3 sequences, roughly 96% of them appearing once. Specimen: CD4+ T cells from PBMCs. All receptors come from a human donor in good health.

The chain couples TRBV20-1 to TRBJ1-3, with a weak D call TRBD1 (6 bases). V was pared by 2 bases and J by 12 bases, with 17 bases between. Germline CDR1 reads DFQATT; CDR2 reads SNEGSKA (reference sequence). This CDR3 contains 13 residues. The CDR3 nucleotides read TGCAGTGCTAGATCGGGACAATTAGAGAACATATATTTT. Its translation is CSARSGQLENIYF.

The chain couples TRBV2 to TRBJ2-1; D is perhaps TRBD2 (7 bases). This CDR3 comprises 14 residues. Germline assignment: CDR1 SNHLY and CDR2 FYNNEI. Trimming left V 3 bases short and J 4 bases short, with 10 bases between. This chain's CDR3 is CASSEEGGYNEQFF. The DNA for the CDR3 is TGTGCCAGCAGTGAGGAGGGGGGGTACAATGAGCAGTTCTTC.

The CDR3 loop reads CSAVGQPRAQFF. CDR3 nucleotide sequence: TGCAGTGCGGTGGGACAGCCAAGGGCGCAGTTCTTC. The V gene is TRBV20-1, the J gene TRBJ2-1; 7 bases line up with TRBD1. The CDR3 loop spans 12 amino acids. Germline CDR1 and CDR2: DFQATT and SNEGSKA (reference sequence). V dropped 6 bases and J dropped 12; count of bases not matched to a gene: 11.

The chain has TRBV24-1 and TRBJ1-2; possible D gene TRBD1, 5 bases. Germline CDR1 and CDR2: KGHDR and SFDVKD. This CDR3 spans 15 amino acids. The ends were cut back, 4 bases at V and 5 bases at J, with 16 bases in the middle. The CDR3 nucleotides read TGTGCCACCAGTGACCCCGCGACAGACGAGTATGGCTACACCTTC. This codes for CATSDPATDEYGYTF.

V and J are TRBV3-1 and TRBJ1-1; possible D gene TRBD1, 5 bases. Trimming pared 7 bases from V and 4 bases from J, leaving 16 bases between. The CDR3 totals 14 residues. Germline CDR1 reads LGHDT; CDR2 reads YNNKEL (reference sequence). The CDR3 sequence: CASNPAGGGTEAFF. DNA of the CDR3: TGTGCCAGCAACCCCGCGGGGGGAGGCACTGAAGCTTTCTTT.

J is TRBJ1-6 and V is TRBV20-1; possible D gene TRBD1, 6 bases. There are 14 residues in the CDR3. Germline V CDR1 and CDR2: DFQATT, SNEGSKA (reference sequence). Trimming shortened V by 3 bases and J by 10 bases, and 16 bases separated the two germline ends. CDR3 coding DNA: TGCAGTGCTAGGTCGGGGGCATTGGGGTCACCCCTCCACTTT. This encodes CSARSGALGSPLHF.

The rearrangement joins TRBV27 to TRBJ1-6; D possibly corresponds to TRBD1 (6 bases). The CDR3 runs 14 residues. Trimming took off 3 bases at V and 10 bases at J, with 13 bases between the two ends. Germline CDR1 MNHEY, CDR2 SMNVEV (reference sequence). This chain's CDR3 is CASSFIAGDSPLHF. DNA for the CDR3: TGTGCCAGCAGTTTCATCGCAGGGGACTCACCCCTCCACTTT.

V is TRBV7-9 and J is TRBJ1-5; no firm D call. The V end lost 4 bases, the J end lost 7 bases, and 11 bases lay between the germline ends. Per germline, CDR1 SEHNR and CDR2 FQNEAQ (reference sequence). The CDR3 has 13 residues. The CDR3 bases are TGTGCCAGCAGCTGGGAGGACGGGCAGCCCCAGCATTTT. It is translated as CASSWEDGQPQHF.

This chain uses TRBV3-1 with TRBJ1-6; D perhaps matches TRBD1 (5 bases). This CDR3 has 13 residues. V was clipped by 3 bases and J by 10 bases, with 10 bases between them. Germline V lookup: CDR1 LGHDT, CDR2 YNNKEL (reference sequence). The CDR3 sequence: CASSQRRDSPLHF. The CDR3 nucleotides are TGTGCCAGCAGCCAGCGCAGGGACTCACCCCTCCACTTT.

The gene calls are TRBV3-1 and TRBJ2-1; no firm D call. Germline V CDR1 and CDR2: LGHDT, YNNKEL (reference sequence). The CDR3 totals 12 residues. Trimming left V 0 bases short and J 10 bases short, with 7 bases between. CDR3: CASSQERGEQFF. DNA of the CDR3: TGTGCCAGCAGCCAAGAGCGCGGCGAGCAGTTCTTC.

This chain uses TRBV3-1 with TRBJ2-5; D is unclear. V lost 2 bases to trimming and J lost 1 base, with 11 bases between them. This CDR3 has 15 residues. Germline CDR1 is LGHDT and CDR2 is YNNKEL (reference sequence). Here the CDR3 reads CASSQQWAGQETQYF. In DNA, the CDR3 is TGTGCCAGCAGCCAACAATGGGCAGGCCAAGAGACCCAGTACTTC.

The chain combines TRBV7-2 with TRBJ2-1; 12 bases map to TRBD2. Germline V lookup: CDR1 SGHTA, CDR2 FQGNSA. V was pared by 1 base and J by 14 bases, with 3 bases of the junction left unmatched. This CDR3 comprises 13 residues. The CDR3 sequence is CASSLDRLAGEFF. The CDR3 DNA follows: TGTGCCAGCAGCTTAGATCGACTAGCGGGGGAGTTCTTC.

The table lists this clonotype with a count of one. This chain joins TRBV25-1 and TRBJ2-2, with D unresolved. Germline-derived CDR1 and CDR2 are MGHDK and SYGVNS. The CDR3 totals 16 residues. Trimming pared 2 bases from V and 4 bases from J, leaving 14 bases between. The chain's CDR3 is CASSELGYPSTGELFF. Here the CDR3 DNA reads TGTGCCAGCAGTGAACTTGGGTATCCTTCCACCGGGGAGCTGTTTTTT.

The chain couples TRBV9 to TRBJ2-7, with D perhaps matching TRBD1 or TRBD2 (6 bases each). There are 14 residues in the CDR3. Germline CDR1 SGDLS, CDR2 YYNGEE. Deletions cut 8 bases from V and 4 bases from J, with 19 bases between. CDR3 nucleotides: TGTGCCAGTTCGCCTGGGGGGCGCGGATACGAGCAGTACTTC. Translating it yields CASSPGGRGYEQYF.